This TCR beta chain was sequenced in a study of regulatory T cells in long-lasting Graves disease. Study observations and caveats: Persistent Graves' patients showed a TCR diversity that was lower than that of newly diagnosed ones. Persistent disease preferred TRBV28, TRBJ1-2 and TRBJ2-5; new disease, TRBV20-1 and TRBJ2-1.

The germline V and J ends were trimmed by 5 bases and 4 bases, with 11 bases remaining between them. This CDR3 comprises 13 residues. CDR1 and CDR2 (germline): MNHEY, SMNVEV (reference sequence). This clonotype was seen repeatedly, ten times or more. Its antigen is currently unknown. Time point meaning: newly diagnosed GD, antithyroid drugs for less than 3 months. RNA from PBMCs was the source of the TCR library. Construction of TCR beta libraries relied on iRepertoire HTBI primers and on Arm-PCR targeting CDR3 regions. Each CDR3 protein is one row after TCRdb ran MiXCR on the multiplex PCR reads. Among over 350,000 distinct CDR3 sequences listed, approximately 15% were seen once. This same sample was also taken into another study, of T cells in Graves' hyperthyroidism and ophthalmopathy.

This TCR was sampled from a woman aged 40 to 50 with Graves disease. The sample was peripheral blood mononuclear cells (PBMCs), taken at new diagnosis, from a patient treated with antithyroid drugs. The chain recombines TRBV27 with TRBJ1-1; D is perhaps TRBD1 (5 bases). In DNA form, the CDR3 reads TGTGCCAGCAGTCGCGGGGGGAGCACTGAAGCTTTCTTT. This gives the protein CASSRGGSTEAFF.